This T cell receptor (beta chain) came from a study of blood T cell repertoires in COVID-19. Across the study: Both acute and convalescent COVID-19 samples were obtained from the United States, Italy and Spain.

Germline CDR1 is SGHTA and CDR2 is FQGTGA. The CDR3 has 15 amino acids. V dropped 2 bases and J dropped 0 bases, with 10 bases sitting between them. Those enrolled in Seattle joined during active infection and were followed longitudinally afterward. The data were produced by immunoSEQ multiplex PCR, yet TCRdb's version contains in-frame clones alone and is incomplete. The profile shows hundreds of thousands of clones, more than 70% of them singletons. This clonotype was sampled from a woman in her sixties or seventies with COVID-19, enrolled during active disease. Sequences were obtained from peripheral blood. The chain employs TRBV7-3 and TRBJ1-1; D is perhaps TRBD1 (6 bases). Written as DNA, the CDR3 is TGTGCCAGCAGCTTATTAGGGACATTGAACACTGAAGCTTTCTTT. Protein sequence: CASSLLGTLNTEAFF.